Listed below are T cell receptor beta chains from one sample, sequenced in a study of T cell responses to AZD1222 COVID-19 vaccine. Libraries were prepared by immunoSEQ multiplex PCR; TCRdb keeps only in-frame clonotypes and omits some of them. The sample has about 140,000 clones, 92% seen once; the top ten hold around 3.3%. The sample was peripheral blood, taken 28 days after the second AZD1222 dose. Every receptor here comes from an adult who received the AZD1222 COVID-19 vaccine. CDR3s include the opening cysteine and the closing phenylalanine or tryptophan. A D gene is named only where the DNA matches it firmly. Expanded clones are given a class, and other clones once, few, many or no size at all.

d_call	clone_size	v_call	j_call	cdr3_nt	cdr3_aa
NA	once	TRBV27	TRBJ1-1	TGTGCCAGCAGGATGCAGACAGCGGGCATGAACACTGAAGCTTTCTTT	CASRMQTAGMNTEAFF
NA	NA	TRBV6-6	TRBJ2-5	TGTGCCAGCCGTCGGGGGCAGGAGACCCAGTACTTC	CASRRGQETQYF
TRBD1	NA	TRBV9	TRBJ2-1	TGTGCCAGCAGCGCCTCGGGACAGGGAGGTCATGAGCAGTTCTTC	CASSASGQGGHEQFF
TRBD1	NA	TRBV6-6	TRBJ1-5	TGTGCCAGCAGATCGCCAGAGGGGGCGTATCAGCCCCAGCATTTT	CASRSPEGAYQPQHF
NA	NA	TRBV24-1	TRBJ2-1	TGTGCCACGGGGGGTAACAACAATGAGCAGTTCTTC	CATGGNNNEQFF
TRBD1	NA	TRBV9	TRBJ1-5	TGTGCCAGCAGCGTAGGTGACAGGGATAATCAGCCCCAGCATTTT	CASSVGDRDNQPQHF
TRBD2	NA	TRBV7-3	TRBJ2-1	TGTGCCAGCAGCCCGAGGACTAGCGGGAGTAGGAATGAGCAGTTCTTC	CASSPRTSGSRNEQFF
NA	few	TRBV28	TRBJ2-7	TGTGCCAGCAGTTTAATGGCAGGGAGTTGGACTAAGGGCTCCTACGAGCAGTACTTC	CASSLMAGSWTKGSYEQYF
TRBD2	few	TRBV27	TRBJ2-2	TGTGCCAGCATAGCGGGAGGGAGCACCGGGGAGCTGTTTTTT	CASIAGGSTGELFF
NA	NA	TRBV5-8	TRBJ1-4	TGTGCCAGCAGCTCAAGGGGGTTACCTAATGAAAAACTGTTTTTT	CASSSRGLPNEKLFF
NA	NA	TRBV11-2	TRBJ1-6	TGTGCCAGCAGCCACTCCCCAGCGGCCCTTTTTCGGGCACCCCTCCACTTT	CASSHSPAALFRAPLHF
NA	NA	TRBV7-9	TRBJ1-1	TGTGCCAGCAGCTCCCCCGGGACGGCCTTGAACACTGAAGCTTTCTTT	CASSSPGTALNTEAFF
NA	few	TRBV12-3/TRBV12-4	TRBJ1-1	TGTGCCAGCAGTCCGGAGGGTGGTGGGGAAGCTTTCTTT	CASSPEGGGEAFF
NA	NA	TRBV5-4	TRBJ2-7	TGTGCCAGCAGCTTTAGTGGCGAGCAGTACTTC	CASSFSGEQYF
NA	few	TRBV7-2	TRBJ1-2	TGTGCCAGCAGCCCCCAGGTCGGGGGGCAGGCTAACTATGGCTACACCTTC	CASSPQVGGQANYGYTF
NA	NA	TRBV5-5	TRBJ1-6	TGTGCCAGCAGCTTGGGGGATAATTCACCCCTCCACTTT	CASSLGDNSPLHF
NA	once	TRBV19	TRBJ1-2	TGTGCCAGTAGTATCCAGGGCCTTAACTATGGCTACACCTTC	CASSIQGLNYGYTF
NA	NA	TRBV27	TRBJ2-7	TGTGCCAGCAGTGGGAACTACGAGCAGTACTTC	CASSGNYEQYF
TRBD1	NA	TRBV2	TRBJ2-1	TGTGCCAGCAGTGATCCCCGGGACAGAAACTACAATGAGCAGTTCTTC	CASSDPRDRNYNEQFF
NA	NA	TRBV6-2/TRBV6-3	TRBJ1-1	TGTGCCAGCAGTTACTCGGTCAGGGGCAACACTGAAGCTTTCTTT	CASSYSVRGNTEAFF
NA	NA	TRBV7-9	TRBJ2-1	TGTGCCAGCAGCTTCGATGAGCAGTTCTTC	CASSFDEQFF
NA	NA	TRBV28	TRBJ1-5	TGTGCCAGCAGAGTTTCATTGAGGGGAAATCAGCCCCAGCATTTT	CASRVSLRGNQPQHF
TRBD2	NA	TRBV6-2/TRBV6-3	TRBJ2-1	TGTGCCAGCAGTCCGGGACTACCCTACAATGAGCAGTTCTTC	CASSPGLPYNEQFF
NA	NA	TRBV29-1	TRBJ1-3	TGCAGCGTTGACGTTAACTCTGGAAACACCATATATTTT	CSVDVNSGNTIYF
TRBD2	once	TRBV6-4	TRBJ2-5	TGTGCCAGCAGTGCTCTAGCGGGATCAGAGACCCAGTACTTC	CASSALAGSETQYF
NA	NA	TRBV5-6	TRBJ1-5	TGTGCCAGCAGCTTGGCCATGGCAGGGGCTTACAATCAGCCCCAGCATTTT	CASSLAMAGAYNQPQHF
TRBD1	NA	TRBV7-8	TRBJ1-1	TGTGCCAGCAGCTCGTCGACAGGGTTGAACACTGAAGCTTTCTTT	CASSSSTGLNTEAFF
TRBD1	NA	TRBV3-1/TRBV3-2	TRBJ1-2	TGTGCCAGCAGCCAAGACAGGACAGGGGGCCGGGACTATGGCTACACCTTC	CASSQDRTGGRDYGYTF
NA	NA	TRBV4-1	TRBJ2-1	TGCGCCAGCAGCCAAAGACTAGAAGGCAATGAGCAGTTCTTC	CASSQRLEGNEQFF
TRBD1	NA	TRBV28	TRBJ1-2	TGTGCCAGCAGTCCACTGGACAGGGCCTATGGCTACACCTTC	CASSPLDRAYGYTF
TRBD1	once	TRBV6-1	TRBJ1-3	TGTGCCAGCAGTGAAACGATCGGGACAGGGTTTAGAAACACCATATATTTT	CASSETIGTGFRNTIYF
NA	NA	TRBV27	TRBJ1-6	TGTGCCAGCAGTTTACGGGACAACACACCCCTCCACTTT	CASSLRDNTPLHF
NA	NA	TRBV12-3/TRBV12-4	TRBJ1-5	TGTGCCAGCGGCCAGCCCCAGCATTTT	CASGQPQHF
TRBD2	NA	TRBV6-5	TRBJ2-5	TGTGCCAGCAGTTATTCCTACTCGGGGGGGCCGGAGACCCAGTACTTC	CASSYSYSGGPETQYF
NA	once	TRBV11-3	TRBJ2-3	TGTGCCAGCAGCTTAGGGTTCACCACAGATACGCAGTATTTT	CASSLGFTTDTQYF
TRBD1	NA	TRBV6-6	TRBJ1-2	TGTGCCAGCAGGGAGGACAGGGAGTATGGCTACACCTTC	CASREDREYGYTF
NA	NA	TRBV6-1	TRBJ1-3	TGTGCCAGCAGTGAATGGATCCTGGGCAACTCTGGAAACACCATATATTTT	CASSEWILGNSGNTIYF
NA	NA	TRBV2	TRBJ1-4	TGTGCCAGCGGAAATGAAAAACTGTTTTTT	CASGNEKLFF
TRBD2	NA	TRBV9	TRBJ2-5	TGTGCCAGCAGCCCTGGGGGGGGAGAGACCCAGTACTTC	CASSPGGGETQYF
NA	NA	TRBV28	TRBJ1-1	TGTGCCAGCGGAGGGAGATCGGGGGACTTGGAAGCTTTCTTT	CASGGRSGDLEAFF
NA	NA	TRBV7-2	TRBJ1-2	TGTGCCAGCAGCTTAGCGAGGGCAGGGGCTGGTGGCTACACCTTC	CASSLARAGAGGYTF
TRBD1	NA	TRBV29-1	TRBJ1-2	TGCAGCGCCAGTCAGACAGGGGACGGCTACACCTTC	CSASQTGDGYTF
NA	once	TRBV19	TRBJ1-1	TGTGCCAGTAGCTCCCCGGGACGGAAGAAGAACACTGAAGCTTTCTTT	CASSSPGRKKNTEAFF
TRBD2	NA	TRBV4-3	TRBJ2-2	TGCGCCAGCAGCCCACGGACTAGCGGGAGGGACACCGGGGAGCTGTTTTTT	CASSPRTSGRDTGELFF
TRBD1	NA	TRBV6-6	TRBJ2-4	TGTGCCAGCAGTTACTTACAGGGGAATGACATTCAGTACTTC	CASSYLQGNDIQYF
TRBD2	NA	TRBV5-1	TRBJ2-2	TGCGCCAGCAGCTTGTTTGCGGCTAGCGGGAGCGGGGACACCGGGGAGCTGTTTTTT	CASSLFAASGSGDTGELFF
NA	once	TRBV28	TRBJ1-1	TGTGCCAGCCGGGAGGTTGAAGCTTTCTTT	CASREVEAFF
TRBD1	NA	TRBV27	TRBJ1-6	TGTGCCAGCAGTCCCTGGGACAGAAATTCACCCCTCCACTTT	CASSPWDRNSPLHF
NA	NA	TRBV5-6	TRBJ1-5	TGTGCCAGCAGCTTGCGTAGGACAGTCAATCAGCCCCAGCATTTT	CASSLRRTVNQPQHF
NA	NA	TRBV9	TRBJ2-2	TGTGCCAGCAGCGTAGAGGGAGGTGAGGAGCTGTTTTTT	CASSVEGGEELFF
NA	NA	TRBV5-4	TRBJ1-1	TGTGCCAGCAGTCCCCAGTTGTTCAGTATGAACACTGAAGCTTTCTTT	CASSPQLFSMNTEAFF
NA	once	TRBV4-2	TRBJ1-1	TGTGCCAGCAGCCAAGATATAAGGAAGACAGAAGCTTTCTTT	CASSQDIRKTEAFF
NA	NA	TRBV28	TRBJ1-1	TGTGCCAGCAGTACAACAACCACTGAAGCTTTCTTT	CASSTTTTEAFF
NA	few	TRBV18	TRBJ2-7	TGTGCCAGCTCACCAAGCACCACCTACGAGCAGTACTTC	CASSPSTTYEQYF